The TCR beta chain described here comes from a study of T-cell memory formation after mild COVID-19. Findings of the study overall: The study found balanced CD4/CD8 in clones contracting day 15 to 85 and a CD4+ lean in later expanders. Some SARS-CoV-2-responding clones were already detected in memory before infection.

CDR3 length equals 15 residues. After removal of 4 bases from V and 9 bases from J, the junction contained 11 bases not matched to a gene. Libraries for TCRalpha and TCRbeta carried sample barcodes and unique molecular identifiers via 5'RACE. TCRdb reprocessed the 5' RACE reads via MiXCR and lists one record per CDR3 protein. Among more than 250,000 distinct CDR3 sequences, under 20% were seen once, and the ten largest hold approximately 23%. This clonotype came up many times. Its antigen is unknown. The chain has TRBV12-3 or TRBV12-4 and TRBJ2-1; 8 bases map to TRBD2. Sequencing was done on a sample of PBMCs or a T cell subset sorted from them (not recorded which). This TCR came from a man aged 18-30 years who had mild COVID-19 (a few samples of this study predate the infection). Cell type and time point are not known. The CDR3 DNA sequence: TGTGCCAGCAGTTCCACAGCGGGGGCGGTTACTGAGCAGTTCTTC. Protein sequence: CASSSTAGAVTEQFF.